These 11 T cell receptor beta chains were sequenced from one sample in a study of shared clonotypes between healthy human individuals. Sequenced by immunoSEQ multiplex PCR; TCRdb stores in-frame clones only, minus some. Altogether roughly 2 million clones are present, just under 95% being singletons, with the ten largest covering roughly 1.1%. Positive CCR7 selection of CD45RO-negative cells yielded the naive CD8 cells, and terminally differentiated effector memory CD45RA+ cells were excluded. The specimen was naive CD8+ T cells sorted from blood. The receptors were gathered from a man between 18 and 35 years old in good health.

This chain links TRBV5-8 with TRBJ2-7; D is ambiguous. Trimming shortened V by 4 bases and J by 5 bases, and 7 bases separated the two germline ends. Looked up from germline, CDR1 is SGHTS and CDR2 is YDEGEE. CDR3 length: 11 amino acids. CDR3 nucleotides: TGTGCCAGCAGCCGTTGGAACGAGCAGTACTTC. Translation gives CASSRWNEQYF.

This sequence joins TRBV5-8 and TRBJ1-5; the D gene is possibly TRBD1 (6 bases). The germline V and J ends were trimmed by 4 bases and 3 bases, with 11 bases remaining between them. In germline, CDR1 is SGHTS, CDR2 YDEGEE. The CDR3 extends over 14 amino acids. Written as DNA, the CDR3 is TGTGCCAGCAGCACCAGGGGATACAATCAGCCCCAGCATTTT. Protein sequence: CASSTRGYNQPQHF.

The genes are TRBV5-1 and TRBJ1-4; D may be TRBD1 (5 bases). This CDR3 comprises 13 residues. Germline V CDR1 and CDR2: SGHRS, YFSETQ. Trimming pared 5 bases from V and 8 bases from J, leaving 13 bases between. The CDR3 region is CASRAGTGEKLFF. CDR3 in DNA: TGCGCCAGCAGAGCAGGGACTGGGGAAAAACTGTTTTTT.

The CDR3, as DNA: TGTGCCACCAGCAGCGGGGGACAGGGAGGGAGTCAGCCCCAGCATTTT. As protein: CATSSGGQGGSQPQHF. This chain links TRBV15 with TRBJ1-5; TRBD1 agrees at 9 bases. The V segment lost 3 bases and the J segment 6 bases; nucleotides outside the gene matches: 9. The CDR3 length is 16 residues. CDR1 LNHNV and CDR2 YYDKDF come from the germline V gene (reference sequence).

This rearrangement joins TRBV4-1 to TRBJ2-1; 7 nucleotides line up with TRBD2. V lost 0 bases to trimming and J lost 8 bases; unmatched junction nucleotides: 7. Germline V gene data show CDR1 as MGHRA and CDR2 as YSYEKL. The CDR3 is 15 residues long. CDR3 amino acids: CASSQDVLAHDEQFF. The DNA for the CDR3 is TGCGCCAGCAGCCAAGATGTACTAGCGCACGATGAGCAGTTCTTC.

The chain couples TRBV27 to TRBJ2-2; unclear D gene. Germline CDR1 reads MNHEY; CDR2 reads SMNVEV (reference sequence). CDR3 length: 12 amino acids. V was trimmed by 3 bases and J by 4 bases, leaving 3 bases between them. The CDR3 nucleotides read TGTGCCAGCAGTTTTATCACCGGGGAGCTGTTTTTT. Amino acids: CASSFITGELFF.

This chain joins TRBV29-1 and TRBJ2-1, with D possibly matching TRBD1 (6 bases). CDR3 size: 13 residues. Germline lookup yields CDR1 SQVTM and CDR2 ANQGSEA. The CDR3 region has the DNA TGCAGTCTGCCAGGGGAAGGGGACAATGAGCAGTTCTTC. As protein: CSLPGEGDNEQFF.

The J gene is TRBJ1-5, the V gene TRBV27; D is ambiguous. CDR1 MNHEY and CDR2 SMNVEV come from the germline V gene (reference sequence). The CDR3 length is 14 residues. V was trimmed by 5 bases and J by 7 bases, leaving 15 bases between them. The CDR3 protein is CASSHIDREQPQHF. Here the CDR3 DNA reads TGTGCCAGCAGTCACATCGACCGGGAGCAGCCCCAGCATTTT.

The chain joins TRBV9 to TRBJ2-3; TRBD2 matches 11 bases. The CDR3 length is 17 residues. The J segment lost 2 bases and the V segment lost 1 base, leaving 6 bases of the junction unmatched. Germline CDR1 SGDLS, CDR2 YYNGEE. CDR3 sequence reads: CASSVRGLAGLTDTQYF. CDR3 coding DNA: TGTGCCAGCAGCGTACGTGGACTAGCGGGTCTCACAGATACGCAGTATTTT.

The chain couples TRBV4-1 to TRBJ2-7; D is perhaps TRBD1 or TRBD2 (5 bases each). Germline lookup yields CDR1 MGHRA and CDR2 YSYEKL. There are 13 residues in the CDR3. Trimming removed 4 bases at V and 2 bases at J, with 9 bases between. Here the CDR3 DNA reads TGCGCCAGCAGCCCTGGGACCACCTACGAGCAGTACTTC. Translating gives CASSPGTTYEQYF.

This clone was counted a single time. V is TRBV5-1 and J is TRBJ1-4; D remains ambiguous. This CDR3 spans 15 amino acids. V was clipped by 2 bases and J by 4 bases, with 12 bases between them. Looked up from germline, CDR1 is SGHRS and CDR2 is YFSETQ. The CDR3 here is CASSLARAINEKLFF. The DNA for the CDR3 is TGCGCCAGCAGCTTAGCCCGCGCTATTAATGAAAAACTGTTTTTT. Full variable domain (remainder filled in from reference TRBV5-1 and TRBJ1-4): KAGVTQTPRYLIKTRGQQVTLSCSPISGHRSVSWYQQTPGQGLQFLFEYFSETQRNKGNFPGRFSGRQFSNSRSEMNVSTLELGDSALYLCASSLARAINEKLFFGSGTQLSVL.